This T cell receptor beta chain was recorded in a study of T cells in Graves' hyperthyroidism and ophthalmopathy. This clonotype was counted only a few times. Researchers amplified the TCR beta CDR3 regions from RNA transcripts. The HTBI primer set drove a first-round RT-PCR of the TCR CDR3. TCRdb ran MiXCR on the multiplex PCR reads and lists one entry per CDR3 protein. Of a few hundred thousand distinct CDR3 sequences listed, approximately 14% are singletons. Trimming removed 4 bases at V and 4 bases at J, with 16 bases between. Per germline, CDR1 LGHDT and CDR2 YNNKEL (reference sequence). The CDR3 totals 16 residues. PBMCs were sourced from approximately 10 ml fresh peripheral blood.

The rearrangement joins TRBV3-1 to TRBJ2-2; D unclear. Source material: blood. This receptor was identified in a young woman with Graves' hyperthyroidism that later progressed to Graves' ophthalmopathy. The CDR3 reads CASSPSIRSTTGELFF. CDR3 nucleotide sequence: TGTGCCAGCAGCCCATCTATCCGTTCGACCACCGGGGAGCTGTTTTTT.